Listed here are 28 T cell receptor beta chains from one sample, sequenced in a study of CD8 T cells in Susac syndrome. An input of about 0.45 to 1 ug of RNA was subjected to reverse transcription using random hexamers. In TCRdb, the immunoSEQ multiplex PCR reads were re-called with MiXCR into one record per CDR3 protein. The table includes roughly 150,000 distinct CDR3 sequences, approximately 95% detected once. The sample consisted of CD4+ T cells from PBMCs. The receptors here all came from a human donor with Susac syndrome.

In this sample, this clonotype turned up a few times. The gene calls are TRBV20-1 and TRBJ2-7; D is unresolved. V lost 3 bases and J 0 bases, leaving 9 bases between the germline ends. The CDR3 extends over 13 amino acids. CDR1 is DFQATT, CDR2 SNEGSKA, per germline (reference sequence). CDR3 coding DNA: TGCAGTGCTAGGACGGTTTACTCCTACGAGCAGTACTTC. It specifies CSARTVYSYEQYF.

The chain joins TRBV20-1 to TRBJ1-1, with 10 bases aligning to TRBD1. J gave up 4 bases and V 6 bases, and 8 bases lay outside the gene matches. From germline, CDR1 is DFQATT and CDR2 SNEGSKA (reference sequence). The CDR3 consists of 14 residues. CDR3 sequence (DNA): TGCAGTGCCAAACGACAGGGGGCGGTCACTGAAGCTTTCTTT. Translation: CSAKRQGAVTEAFF.

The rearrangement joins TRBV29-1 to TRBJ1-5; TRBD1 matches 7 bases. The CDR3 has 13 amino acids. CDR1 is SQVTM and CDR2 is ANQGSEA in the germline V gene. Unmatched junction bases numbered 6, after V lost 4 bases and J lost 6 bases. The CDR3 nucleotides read TGCAGCGTTGGGGAAGGGGGCCGTCAGCCCCAGCATTTT. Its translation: CSVGEGGRQPQHF.

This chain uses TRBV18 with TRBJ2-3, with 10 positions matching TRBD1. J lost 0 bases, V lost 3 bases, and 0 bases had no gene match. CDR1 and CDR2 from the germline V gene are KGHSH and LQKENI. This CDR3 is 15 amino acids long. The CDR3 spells CASSPGQGSTDTQYF. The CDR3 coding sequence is TGTGCCAGCTCACCGGGACAGGGGAGCACAGATACGCAGTATTTT.

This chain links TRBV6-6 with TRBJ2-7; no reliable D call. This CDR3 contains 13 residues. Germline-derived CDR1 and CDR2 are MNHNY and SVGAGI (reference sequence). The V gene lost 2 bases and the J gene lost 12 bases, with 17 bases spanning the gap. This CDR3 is CASSYDDVAGGYF. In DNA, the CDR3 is TGTGCCAGCAGTTACGACGATGTAGCAGGCGGGTACTTC.

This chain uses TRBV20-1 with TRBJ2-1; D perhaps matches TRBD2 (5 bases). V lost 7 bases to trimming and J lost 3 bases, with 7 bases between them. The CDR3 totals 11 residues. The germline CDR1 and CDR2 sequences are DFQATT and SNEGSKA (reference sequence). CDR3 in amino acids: CSGEYYNEQFF. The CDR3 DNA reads TGCAGTGGGGAGTACTACAATGAGCAGTTCTTC.

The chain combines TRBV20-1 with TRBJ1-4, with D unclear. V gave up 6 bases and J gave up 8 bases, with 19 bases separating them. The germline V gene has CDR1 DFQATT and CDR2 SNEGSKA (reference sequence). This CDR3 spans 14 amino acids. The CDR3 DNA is TGCAGTGCCATGGAGAGTGAGTTGATGGAAAAACTGTTTTTT. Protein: CSAMESELMEKLFF.

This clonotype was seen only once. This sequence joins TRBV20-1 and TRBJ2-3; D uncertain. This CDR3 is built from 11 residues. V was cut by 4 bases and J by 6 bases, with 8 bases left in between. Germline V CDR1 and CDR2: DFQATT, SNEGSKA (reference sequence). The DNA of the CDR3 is TGCAGTGCTAAGTCTGTCGATACGCAGTATTTT. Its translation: CSAKSVDTQYF.

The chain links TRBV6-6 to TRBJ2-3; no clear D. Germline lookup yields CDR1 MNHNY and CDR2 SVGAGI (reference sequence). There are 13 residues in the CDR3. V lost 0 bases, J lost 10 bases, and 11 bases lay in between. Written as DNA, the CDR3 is TGTGCCAGCAGTTACTCGTCCGGGTTGGCGCAGTATTTT. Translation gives CASSYSSGLAQYF.

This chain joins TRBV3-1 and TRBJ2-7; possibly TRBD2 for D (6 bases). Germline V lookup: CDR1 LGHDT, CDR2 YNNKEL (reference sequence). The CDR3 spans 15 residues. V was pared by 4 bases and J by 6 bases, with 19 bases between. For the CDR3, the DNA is TGTGCCAGCAGCCGCCAGACTACGGGAGCGGGCGAGCAGTACTTC. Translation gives CASSRQTTGAGEQYF.

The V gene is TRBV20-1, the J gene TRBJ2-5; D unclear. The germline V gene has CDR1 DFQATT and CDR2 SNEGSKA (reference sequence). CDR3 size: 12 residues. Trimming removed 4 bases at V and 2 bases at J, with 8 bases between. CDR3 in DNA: TGCAGTGCTACTGAACAACAAGAGACCCAGTACTTC. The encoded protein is CSATEQQETQYF.

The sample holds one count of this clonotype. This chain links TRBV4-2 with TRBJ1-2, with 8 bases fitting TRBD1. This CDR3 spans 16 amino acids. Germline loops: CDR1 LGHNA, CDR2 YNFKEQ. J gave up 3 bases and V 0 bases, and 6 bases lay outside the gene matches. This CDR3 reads CASSQDLVTGDYGYTF. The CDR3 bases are TGTGCCAGCAGCCAAGATCTCGTGACAGGGGACTATGGCTACACCTTC.

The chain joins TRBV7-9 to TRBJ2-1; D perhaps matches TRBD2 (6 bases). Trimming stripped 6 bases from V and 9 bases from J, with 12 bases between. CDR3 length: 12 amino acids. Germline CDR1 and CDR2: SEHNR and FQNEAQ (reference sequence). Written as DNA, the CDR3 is TGTGCCAGCAGGAGACTAGTCAGTGAGCAGTTCTTC. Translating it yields CASRRLVSEQFF.

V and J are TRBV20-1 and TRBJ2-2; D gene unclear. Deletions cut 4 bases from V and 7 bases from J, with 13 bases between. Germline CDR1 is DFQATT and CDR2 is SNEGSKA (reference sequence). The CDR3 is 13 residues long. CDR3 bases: TGCAGTGCTATAAGGGCCTCTAGCGGGGAGCTGTTTTTT. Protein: CSAIRASSGELFF.

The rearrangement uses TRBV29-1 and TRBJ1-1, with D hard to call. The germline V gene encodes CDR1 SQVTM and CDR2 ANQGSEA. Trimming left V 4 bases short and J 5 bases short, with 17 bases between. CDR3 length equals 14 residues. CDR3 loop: CSVGLRAVGTEAFF. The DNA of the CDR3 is TGCAGCGTTGGTCTCCGGGCCGTAGGGACTGAAGCTTTCTTT.

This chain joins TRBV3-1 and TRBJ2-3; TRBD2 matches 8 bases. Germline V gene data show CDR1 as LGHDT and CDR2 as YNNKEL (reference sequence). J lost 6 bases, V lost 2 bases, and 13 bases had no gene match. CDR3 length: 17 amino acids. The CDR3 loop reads CASSQSGTRMSSDTQYF. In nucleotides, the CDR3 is TGTGCCAGCAGCCAATCTGGGACTAGGATGTCATCCGATACGCAGTATTTT.

The CDR3 loop is CASSFGDRGRHEQYF. The DNA of the CDR3 is TGTGCCAGCAGCTTTGGGGACAGGGGCCGCCACGAGCAGTACTTC. The chain joins TRBV13 to TRBJ2-7; TRBD1 matches 10 bases. The CDR3 extends over 15 amino acids. V was clipped by 3 bases and J by 5 bases; unmatched bases: 7. Germline lookup yields CDR1 PRHDT and CDR2 FYEKMQ (reference sequence).

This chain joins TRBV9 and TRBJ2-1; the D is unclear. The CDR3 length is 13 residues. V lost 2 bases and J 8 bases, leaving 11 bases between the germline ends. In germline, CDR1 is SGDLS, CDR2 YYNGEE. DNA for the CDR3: TGTGCCAGCAGCGTCGACCCATTCCATGAGCAGTTCTTC. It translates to CASSVDPFHEQFF.

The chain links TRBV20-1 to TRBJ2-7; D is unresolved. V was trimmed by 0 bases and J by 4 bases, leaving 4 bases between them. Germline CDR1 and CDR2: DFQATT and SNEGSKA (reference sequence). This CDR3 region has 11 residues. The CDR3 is CSAREKYEQYF. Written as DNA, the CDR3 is TGCAGTGCTAGAGAGAAATACGAGCAGTACTTC.

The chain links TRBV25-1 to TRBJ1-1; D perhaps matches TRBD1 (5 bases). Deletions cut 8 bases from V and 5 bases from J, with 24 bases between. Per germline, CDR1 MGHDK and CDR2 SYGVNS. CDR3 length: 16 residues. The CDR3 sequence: CASGRVRDGVETEAFF. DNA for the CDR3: TGTGCCAGCGGAAGAGTGAGGGACGGGGTTGAAACTGAAGCTTTCTTT. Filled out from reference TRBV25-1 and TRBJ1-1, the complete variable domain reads EADIYQTPRYLVIGTGKKITLECSQTMGHDKMYWYQQDPGMELHLIHYSYGVNSTEKGDLSSESTVSRIRTEHFPLTLESARPSHTSQYLCASGRVRDGVETEAFFGQGTRLTVV.

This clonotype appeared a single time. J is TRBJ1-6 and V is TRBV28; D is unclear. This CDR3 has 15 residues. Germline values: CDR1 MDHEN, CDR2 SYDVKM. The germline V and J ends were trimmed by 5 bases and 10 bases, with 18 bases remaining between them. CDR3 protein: CASSPQGESRSPLHF. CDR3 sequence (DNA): TGTGCCAGCAGTCCGCAAGGAGAGAGTCGGTCACCCCTCCACTTT. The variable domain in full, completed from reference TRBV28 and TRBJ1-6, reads DVKVTQSSRYLVKRTGEKVFLECVQDMDHENMFWYRQDPGLGLRLIYFSYDVKMKEKGDIPEGYSVSREKKERFSLILESASTNQTSMYLCASSPQGESRSPLHFGNGTRLTVT.

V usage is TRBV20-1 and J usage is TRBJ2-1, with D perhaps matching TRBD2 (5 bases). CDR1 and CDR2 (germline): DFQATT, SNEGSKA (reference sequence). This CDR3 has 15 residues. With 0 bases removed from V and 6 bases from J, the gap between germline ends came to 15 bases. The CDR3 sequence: CSARDDPGSVNEQFF. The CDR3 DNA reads TGCAGTGCTAGAGATGACCCGGGATCGGTCAATGAGCAGTTCTTC.

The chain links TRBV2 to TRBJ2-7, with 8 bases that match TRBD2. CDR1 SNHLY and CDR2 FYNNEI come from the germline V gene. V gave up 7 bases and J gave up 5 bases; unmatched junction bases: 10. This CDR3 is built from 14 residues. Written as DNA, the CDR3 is TGTGCCAGCACCCTAACTAGCGGCCTCGACGAGCAGTACTTC. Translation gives CASTLTSGLDEQYF. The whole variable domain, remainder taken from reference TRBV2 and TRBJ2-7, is EPEVTQTPSHQVTQMGQEVILRCVPISNHLYFYWYRQILGQKVEFLVSFYNNEISEKSEIFDDQFSVERPDGSNFTLKIRSTKLEDSAMYFCASTLTSGLDEQYFGPGTRLTVT.

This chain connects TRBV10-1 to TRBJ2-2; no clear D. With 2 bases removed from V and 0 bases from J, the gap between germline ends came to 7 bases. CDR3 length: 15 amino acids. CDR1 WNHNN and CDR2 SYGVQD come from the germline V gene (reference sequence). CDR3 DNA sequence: TGCGCCAGCAGTGAGGACCCGACGAACACCGGGGAGCTGTTTTTT. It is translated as CASSEDPTNTGELFF.

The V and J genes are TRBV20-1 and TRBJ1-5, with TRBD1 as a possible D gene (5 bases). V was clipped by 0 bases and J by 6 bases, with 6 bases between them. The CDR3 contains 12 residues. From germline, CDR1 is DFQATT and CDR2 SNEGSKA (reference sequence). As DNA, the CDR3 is TGCAGTGCTAGAGAGGGGGGTCAGCCCCAGCATTTT. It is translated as CSAREGGQPQHF.

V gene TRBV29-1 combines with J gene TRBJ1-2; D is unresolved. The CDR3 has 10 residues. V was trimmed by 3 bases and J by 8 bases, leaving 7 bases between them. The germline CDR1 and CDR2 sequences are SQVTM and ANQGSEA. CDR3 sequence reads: CSVDHAGYTF. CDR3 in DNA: TGCAGCGTTGACCATGCAGGCTACACCTTC.

This chain's CDR3 is CASQGARSEKLFF. For the CDR3, the DNA is TGTGCCAGTCAGGGGGCGCGGAGTGAAAAACTGTTTTTT. The rearrangement joins TRBV18 to TRBJ1-4; 8 positions match TRBD1. V lost 9 bases, J lost 7 bases, and 7 bases stayed unmatched. The germline gives CDR1 KGHSH, CDR2 LQKENI. The CDR3 has 13 residues.

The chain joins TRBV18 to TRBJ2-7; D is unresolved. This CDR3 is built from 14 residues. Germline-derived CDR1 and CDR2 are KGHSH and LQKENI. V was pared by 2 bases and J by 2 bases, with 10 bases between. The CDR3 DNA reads TGTGCCAGCTCACCAGAAAAACTAACCTACGAGCAGTACTTC. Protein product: CASSPEKLTYEQYF.